The 9 T cell receptor beta chains reported below all come from one sample, sequenced in a study of T cell repertoires in cytomegalovirus infection. The antigens for these receptors are not known. TCRdb reprocessed the reads via MiXCR and lists one record per CDR3 protein. Of some 110,000 distinct CDR3 sequences detected, over 25% appear once; the ten largest clones hold around three fifths. The sequencing used CD8+ T cells from cultured PBMCs, collected from culture after CMV antigen stimulation. The receptors originated from a human donor in good health (CMV status not recorded). Some clones in this sample may be carry-over from other donors' samples.

This clonotype was seen a few times. The chain links TRBV25-1 to TRBJ1-1; D uncertain. Germline assignment: CDR1 MGHDK and CDR2 SYGVNS. The CDR3 totals 18 residues. V was cut by 2 bases and J by 1 base, with 20 bases left in between. For the CDR3, the DNA is TGTGCCAGCAGTGAACTCCTTTCGTTGAGACCGGAGAACACTGAAGCTTTCTTT. Translation: CASSELLSLRPENTEAFF.

The genes are TRBV9 and TRBJ2-3; D is possibly TRBD2 (6 bases). CDR3 length: 19 residues. The germline CDR1 and CDR2 sequences are SGDLS and YYNGEE. V was clipped by 1 base and J by 0 bases, with 21 bases between them. The CDR3 sequence: CASSVYPKGTHSSTDTQYF. CDR3 sequence (DNA): TGTGCCAGCAGCGTATACCCCAAGGGGACTCATTCTAGCACAGATACGCAGTATTTT.

The table lists this clonotype with many counts. The chain links TRBV7-2 to TRBJ1-5; TRBD1 aligns across 8 bases. V shed 2 bases and J 4 bases; nucleotides not matched to a gene: 10. This CDR3 region has 17 residues. Germline V CDR1 and CDR2: SGHTA, FQGNSA. The CDR3 nucleotides read TGTGCCAGCAGCTTAATGGAAGGGGACAGGCTAAATCAGCCCCAGCATTTT. This translates into CASSLMEGDRLNQPQHF.

This clonotype was observed a handful of times. The chain is built from TRBV6-1 and TRBJ2-2; D gene ambiguous. Germline assignment: CDR1 MNHNS and CDR2 SASEGT. This CDR3 is built from 13 residues. V was trimmed by 4 bases and J by 5 bases, leaving 8 bases between them. CDR3 in DNA: TGTGCCAGCAGTGGCTGGCTGACCGGGGAGCTGTTTTTT. This translates into CASSGWLTGELFF.

The chain links TRBV20-1 to TRBJ2-1; 7 bases line up with TRBD2. Trimming cost V 1 base and J 1 base; bases outside gene matches: 7. The CDR3 is 16 residues long. In germline, CDR1 is DFQATT, CDR2 SNEGSKA (reference sequence). DNA for the CDR3: TGCAGTGCTAGAGTGGGCTGGACTAGGTCCTACAATGAGCAGTTCTTC. Translating it yields CSARVGWTRSYNEQFF.

V and J are TRBV25-1 and TRBJ1-6; D gene ambiguous. This CDR3 is built from 13 residues. V was clipped by 8 bases and J by 9 bases, with 14 bases between them. Germline CDR1 reads MGHDK; CDR2 reads SYGVNS. The CDR3 is CASQPLMSSPLHF. DNA for the CDR3: TGTGCCAGCCAACCGTTGATGAGTTCACCCCTCCACTTT.

This clonotype was recorded only once. The CDR3 is CATGDSDSYGYTF. Here the CDR3 DNA reads TGTGCCACCGGGGACAGCGACTCCTATGGCTACACCTTC. This chain joins TRBV15 and TRBJ1-2; 7 bases fit TRBD1. The CDR3 covers 13 residues. V dropped 8 bases and J dropped 4; count of bases not matched to a gene: 7. Per germline, CDR1 LNHNV and CDR2 YYDKDF (reference sequence).

There are a few counts of this clonotype. V and J are TRBV7-6 and TRBJ2-7; 7 positions agree with TRBD2. Trimming at V came to 5 bases and at J to 7 bases, leaving 11 bases not matched to a gene. CDR1 and CDR2 from the germline V gene are SGHVS and FNYEAQ. The CDR3 runs to 14 residues. The CDR3 loop reads CASSALAESREQYF. The CDR3 DNA reads as TGTGCCAGCAGCGCCCTAGCGGAGTCTCGTGAGCAGTACTTC.

The chain employs TRBV6-1 and TRBJ1-5; D remains ambiguous. Trimming stripped 6 bases from V and 4 bases from J, with 13 bases between. This CDR3 region has 14 residues. Germline V gene lookup returns CDR1 MNHNS and CDR2 SASEGT. The CDR3 is CASRKLLVNQPQHF. The CDR3 bases are TGTGCCAGCAGAAAACTTTTGGTGAATCAGCCCCAGCATTTT.